The 11 T cell receptor beta chains in this list originate from one sample, sequenced in a study of blood T cell repertoires in COVID-19. Profiling relied on immunoSEQ multiplex PCR, and the TCRdb table lists in-frame clones only, not all of them. The sample consists of about 42,000 clones, roughly nine tenths of them appearing once. The sequenced sample was peripheral blood. Source of these receptors: a man over 45 with active COVID-19.

The chain has TRBV7-9 and TRBJ1-1; no definite D call. This CDR3 comprises 16 residues. Deletions cut 2 bases from V and 3 bases from J, with 16 bases between. Germline CDR1 SEHNR, CDR2 FQNEAQ (reference sequence). CDR3: CASSLTQRRLDTEAFF. DNA for the CDR3: TGTGCCAGCAGCTTAACCCAGCGGAGGTTGGACACTGAAGCTTTCTTT. Looking up the rest from reference TRBV7-9 and TRBJ1-1 gives the full variable domain: DTGVSQNPRHKITKRGQNVTFRCDPISEHNRLYWYRQTLGQGPEFLTYFQNEAQLEKSRLLSDRFSAERPKGSFSTLEIQRTEQGDSAMYLCASSLTQRRLDTEAFFGQGTRLTVV.

The chain joins TRBV7-2 to TRBJ2-5; possible D gene TRBD1, 6 bases. Germline V gene lookup returns CDR1 SGHTA and CDR2 FQGNSA. V dropped 5 bases and J dropped 5 bases, with 24 bases sitting between them. CDR3 length equals 17 residues. This chain's CDR3 is CASSPLGQKLIGETQYF. The CDR3 DNA is TGTGCCAGCAGCCCACTCGGACAGAAGCTGATCGGTGAGACCCAGTACTTC.

The chain uses TRBV6-5 and TRBJ1-2; D unclear. From germline, CDR1 is MNHEY and CDR2 SVGAGI. Deletions cut 7 bases from V and 8 bases from J, with 17 bases between. This CDR3 contains 13 residues. The CDR3 nucleotides are TGTGCCAGCACATCTGGTTCGTCGGGGGGCTACACCTTC. Amino acids: CASTSGSSGGYTF.

The rearrangement uses TRBV27 and TRBJ2-7; TRBD1 matches 10 bases. The CDR3 spans 13 residues. Per germline, CDR1 MNHEY and CDR2 SMNVEV (reference sequence). Losses at the gene ends were 7 bases for V and 5 bases for J; bases not matched to a gene: 5. CDR3 region: CASTTTGGHEQYF. The CDR3 DNA is TGTGCCAGCACCACGACAGGGGGCCACGAGCAGTACTTC.

The chain couples TRBV30 to TRBJ1-5; D is perhaps TRBD1 (5 bases). The CDR3 has 13 amino acids. Trimming took 5 bases from V and 5 from J, leaving 13 bases between them. Germline assignment: CDR1 GTSNPN and CDR2 SVGIG (reference sequence). The CDR3 region has the DNA TGTGCCTGGGGGGGTGGGGCAGATCAGCCCCAGCATTTT. It specifies CAWGGGADQPQHF.

The sample holds one count of this clone. The chain couples TRBV2 to TRBJ1-5, with D possibly being TRBD1 (5 bases). Germline CDR1 and CDR2: SNHLY and FYNNEI. V lost 1 base, J lost 4 bases, and 8 bases lay in between. The CDR3 extends over 14 amino acids. The CDR3 is CASSEEAGNQPQHF. The CDR3 DNA reads as TGTGCCAGCAGTGAAGAGGCAGGGAATCAGCCCCAGCATTTT.

The V gene is TRBV19, the J gene TRBJ2-1; D is unclear. CDR1 and CDR2 (germline): LNHDA, SQIVND (reference sequence). The CDR3 loop spans 13 amino acids. Trimming pared 3 bases from V and 6 bases from J, leaving 9 bases between. The DNA for the CDR3 is TGTGCCAGTAGTATCGTTAGAGGCAATGAGCAGTTCTTC. It encodes CASSIVRGNEQFF.

The gene calls are TRBV18 and TRBJ1-6; D gene ambiguous. V was clipped by 5 bases and J by 7 bases, with 15 bases between them. The V gene's germline CDR1 is KGHSH and CDR2 LQKENI. The CDR3 spans 15 residues. The CDR3 bases are TGTGCCAGCTCAGAAGTGGTACAGAAAAATTCACCCCTCCACTTT. Protein sequence: CASSEVVQKNSPLHF.

This chain links TRBV11-3 with TRBJ1-4; perhaps TRBD1 as D (5 bases). V shed 5 bases and J shed 0 bases, with 13 bases lying between them. Germline values: CDR1 SGHNT, CDR2 YENEEA. This CDR3 is built from 16 residues. In DNA, the CDR3 is TGTGCCAGCAGCAACGCAGGGTTCGCAACTAATGAAAAACTGTTTTTT. Translated: CASSNAGFATNEKLFF.

CDR3 bases: TGCGCCAGCAAGGGGGAGCCCCACGGCAATGAGCAGTTCTTC. Residues: CASKGEPHGNEQFF. The rearrangement links TRBV5-1 to TRBJ2-1; a possible D gene is TRBD1 (6 bases). The CDR3 consists of 14 residues. V lost 6 bases, J lost 6 bases, and 16 bases lay in between. Germline V gene data show CDR1 as SGHRS and CDR2 as YFSETQ.

The count of this clone is one. The chain couples TRBV28 to TRBJ2-7, with D maybe TRBD1 (6 bases). Germline CDR1 is MDHEN and CDR2 is SYDVKM. This CDR3 has 15 amino acids. V was pared by 5 bases and J by 3 bases, with 17 bases between. The CDR3 loop reads CASSEVTGLFYEQYF. CDR3 bases: TGTGCCAGCAGTGAGGTGACAGGACTCTTCTACGAGCAGTACTTC.